This TCR beta chain appears in the sequencing data of a study of blood T cells in healthy people across ages. Next came a second PCR, run for roughly 6 to 11 cycles, which used a sample-barcoded 5' primer along with a J-beta primer mix. TCRdb used MiXCR to reprocess the 5' RACE reads, holding one entry per CDR3 protein. The data show hundreds of thousands of distinct CDR3 sequences, about half seen once. This clonotype was picked up a small number of times. Its target is unknown. Study-wide results and caveats: Changes seen in expanded clonotypes were possibly confounded by donor CMV status left unknown. Donors of long life had a larger count of naive CD4+ cells and greater diversity than aged donors.

Germline CDR1 is SEHNR and CDR2 is FQNEAQ (reference sequence). The CDR3 has 17 amino acids. Sequencing was performed on blood. The TCR originated in a woman in her sixties in good health. The gene calls are TRBV7-9 and TRBJ2-1; 14 nucleotides match TRBD2. The J call may not be correct, given that the DNA end is closer to TRBJ2-7. The CDR3 nucleotides are TGTGCCAGCAGCCACCCCCGACTAGCGGGGGGGTACAATGAGCAGTACTTC. This sequence encodes CASSHPRLAGGYNEQYF.